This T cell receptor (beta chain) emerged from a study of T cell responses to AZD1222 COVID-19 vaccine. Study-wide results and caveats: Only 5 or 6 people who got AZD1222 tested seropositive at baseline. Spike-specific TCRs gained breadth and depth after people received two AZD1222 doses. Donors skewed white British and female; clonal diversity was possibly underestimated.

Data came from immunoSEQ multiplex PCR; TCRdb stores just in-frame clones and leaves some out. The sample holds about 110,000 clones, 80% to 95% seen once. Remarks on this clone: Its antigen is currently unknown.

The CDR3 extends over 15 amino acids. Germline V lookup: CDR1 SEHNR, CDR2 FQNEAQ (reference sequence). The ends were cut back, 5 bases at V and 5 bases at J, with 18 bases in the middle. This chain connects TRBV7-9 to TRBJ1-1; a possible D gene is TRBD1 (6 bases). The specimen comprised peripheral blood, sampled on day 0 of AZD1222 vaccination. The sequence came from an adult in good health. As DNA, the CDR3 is TGTGCCAGCAGCCCCCTAGGGGGGATGGGGACTGAAGCTTTCTTT. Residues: CASSPLGGMGTEAFF.